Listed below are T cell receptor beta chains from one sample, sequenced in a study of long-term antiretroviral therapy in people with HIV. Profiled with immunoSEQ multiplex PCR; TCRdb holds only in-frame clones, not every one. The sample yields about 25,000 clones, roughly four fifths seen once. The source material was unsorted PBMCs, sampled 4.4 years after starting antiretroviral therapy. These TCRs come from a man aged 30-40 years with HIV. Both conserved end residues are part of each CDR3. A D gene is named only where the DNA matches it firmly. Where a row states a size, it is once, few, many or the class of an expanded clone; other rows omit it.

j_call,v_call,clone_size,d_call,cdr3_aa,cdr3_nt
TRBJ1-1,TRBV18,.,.,CASSPPNGARKNTEAFF,TGTGCCAGCTCACCACCCAACGGGGCGAGAAAGAACACTGAAGCTTTCTTT
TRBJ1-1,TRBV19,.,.,CASSFRASTEAFF,TGTGCCAGTAGTTTTAGGGCCTCAACCGAAGCTTTCTTT
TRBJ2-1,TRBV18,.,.,CASSPVGKLNEQFF,TGTGCCAGCTCTCCAGTCGGGAAGCTGAATGAGCAGTTCTTC
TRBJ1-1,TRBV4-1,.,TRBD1,CASSHGGGQGRQGAFF,TGCGCCAGCAGCCACGGTGGTGGACAGGGAAGACAAGGAGCTTTCTTT
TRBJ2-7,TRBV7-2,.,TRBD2,CASSLVRGSAYEQYF,TGTGCCAGCAGCTTAGTGCGGGGGTCGGCCTACGAGCAGTACTTC
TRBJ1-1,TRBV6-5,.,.,CASTPGLGDTEAFF,TGTGCCAGCACCCCTGGGTTGGGGGACACTGAAGCTTTCTTT
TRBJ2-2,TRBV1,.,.,CTSSHHLATGGNGELFF,TGCACCAGCAGCCACCACCTCGCGACAGGGGGCAACGGGGAGCTGTTTTTT
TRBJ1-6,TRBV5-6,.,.,CASSFRGLNSPLHF,TGTGCCAGCAGCTTCAGGGGACTTAATTCACCCCTCCACTTT
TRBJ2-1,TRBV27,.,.,CASSLGRDSTMDEQFF,TGTGCCAGCAGTTTAGGACGGGATTCTACGATGGATGAGCAGTTCTTC
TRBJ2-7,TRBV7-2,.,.,CASSPSSGPNYEQYF,TGTGCCAGCAGCCCAAGTTCAGGCCCGAACTACGAGCAGTACTTC
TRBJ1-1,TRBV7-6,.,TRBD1,CASSPQDRGGTEAFF,TGTGCCAGCAGCCCCCAGGACAGGGGGGGCACTGAAGCTTTCTTT
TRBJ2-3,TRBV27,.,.,CASSLSTLSQHTQYF,TGTGCCAGCAGTTTATCGACTCTATCTCAACATACGCAGTATTTT
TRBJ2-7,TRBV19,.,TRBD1,CASGTGGFEQYF,TGTGCCTCCGGGACAGGGGGCTTTGAGCAGTACTTC
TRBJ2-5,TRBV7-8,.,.,CASSLGWDQETQYF,TGTGCCAGCAGCTTAGGGTGGGACCAAGAGACCCAGTACTTC
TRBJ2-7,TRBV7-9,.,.,CASSLGAEQYF,TGTGCCAGCAGCTTAGGTGCCGAGCAGTACTTC
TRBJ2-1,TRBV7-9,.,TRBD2,CASSFRREFNEQFF,TGTGCCAGCAGCTTCAGGCGGGAGTTCAATGAGCAGTTCTTC
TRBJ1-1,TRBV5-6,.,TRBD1,CASSGDRVTEAFF,TGTGCCAGCAGCGGGGACAGGGTCACTGAAGCTTTCTTT
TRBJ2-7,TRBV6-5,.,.,CASSYSERVGSYEQYF,TGTGCCAGCAGTTACTCAGAGAGGGTGGGCTCCTACGAGCAGTACTTC
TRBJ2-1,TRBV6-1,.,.,CASSEADSSYNEQFF,TGTGCCAGCAGTGAAGCGGACAGCTCCTACAATGAGCAGTTCTTC
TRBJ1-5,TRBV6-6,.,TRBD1,CASSFGQGKQPQHF,TGTGCCAGCAGTTTTGGACAGGGAAAACAGCCCCAGCATTTT
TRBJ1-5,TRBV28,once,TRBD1,CASSFPGTGVKPQHF,TGTGCCAGCAGTTTCCCCGGGACAGGGGTGAAGCCCCAGCATTTT
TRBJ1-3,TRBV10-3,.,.,CAISEPRGRSGNTIYF,TGTGCCATCAGTGAGCCCCGGGGCCGCTCTGGAAACACCATATATTTT
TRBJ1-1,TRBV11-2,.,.,CASSLLGQNTEAFF,TGTGCCAGCAGCTTACTGGGACAGAACACTGAAGCTTTCTTT
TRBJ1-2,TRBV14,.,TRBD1,CASSRGDRGYGYTF,TGTGCCAGCAGCCGAGGGGACAGGGGTTATGGCTACACCTTC
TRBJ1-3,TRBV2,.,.,CASRVTGTGNTIYF,TGTGCCAGCAGAGTTACAGGGACCGGAAACACCATATATTTT
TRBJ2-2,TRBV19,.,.,CASSIVGTVAGGELFF,TGTGCCAGTAGTATCGTCGGGACAGTGGCGGGGGGGGAGCTGTTTTTT
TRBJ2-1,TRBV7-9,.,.,CASSLGRGAGGEQFF,TGTGCCAGCAGCTTAGGTCGGGGTGCTGGGGGGGAGCAGTTCTTC
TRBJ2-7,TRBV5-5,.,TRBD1,CASSLSWTGFSYEQYF,TGTGCCAGCAGCTTGTCATGGACAGGGTTTTCCTACGAGCAGTACTTC
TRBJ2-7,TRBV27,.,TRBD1,CASSLDAGGSYEQYF,TGTGCCAGCAGTTTAGATGCAGGGGGCTCCTACGAGCAGTACTTC
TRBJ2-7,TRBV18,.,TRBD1,CASSPDRGLNEQYF,TGTGCCAGCTCACCGGACAGGGGGCTCAACGAGCAGTACTTC
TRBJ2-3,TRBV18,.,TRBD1,CASSPDRAGTDTQYF,TGTGCCAGCTCACCCGACAGGGCGGGCACAGATACGCAGTATTTT
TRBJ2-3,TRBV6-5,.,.,CASSYTATGDTQYF,TGTGCCAGCAGTTACACGGCAACGGGAGATACGCAGTATTTT
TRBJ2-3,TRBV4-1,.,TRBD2,CASSQVTSGSPSTDTQYF,TGCGCCAGCAGCCAAGTCACTAGCGGGAGTCCTAGCACAGATACGCAGTATTTT
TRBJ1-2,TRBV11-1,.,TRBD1,CASSWGTGFYGYTF,TGTGCCAGCAGCTGGGGGACAGGATTCTATGGCTACACCTTC
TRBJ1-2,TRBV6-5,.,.,CASSYSEGNGYTF,TGTGCCAGCAGTTACTCGGAGGGAAATGGCTACACCTTC
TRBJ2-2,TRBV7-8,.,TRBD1,CASSLRQGADTGELFF,TGTGCCAGCAGCTTGCGACAGGGGGCCGACACCGGGGAGCTGTTTTTT
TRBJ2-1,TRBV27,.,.,CASGDVARGPHEQFF,TGTGCCAGCGGGGACGTAGCTAGAGGTCCTCATGAGCAGTTCTTC
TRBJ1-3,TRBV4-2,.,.,CASSQDLPSGNTIYF,TGTGCCAGCAGCCAAGATCTCCCCTCTGGAAACACCATATATTTT
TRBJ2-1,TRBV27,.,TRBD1,CASSLPRQGGNEQFF,TGTGCCAGCAGTTTACCCCGACAGGGTGGCAATGAGCAGTTCTTC
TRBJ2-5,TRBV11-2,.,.,CASSAPRDGQETQYF,TGTGCCAGCAGCGCTCCCCGGGACGGCCAAGAGACCCAGTACTTC
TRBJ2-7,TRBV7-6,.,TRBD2,CASSLGGREQYF,TGTGCCAGCAGCTTGGGAGGGAGGGAGCAGTACTTC
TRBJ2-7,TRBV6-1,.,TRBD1,CASSDYGQGAYEQYF,TGTGCCAGCAGTGATTACGGACAGGGGGCGTACGAGCAGTACTTC
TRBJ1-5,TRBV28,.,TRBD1,CASSFRPKGGQGHNQPQHF,TGTGCCAGCAGTTTTAGACCCAAGGGAGGACAGGGCCACAATCAGCCCCAGCATTTT
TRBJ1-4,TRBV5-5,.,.,CASSLISWLEKLFF,TGTGCCAGCAGCTTGATCTCATGGCTTGAAAAACTGTTTTTT
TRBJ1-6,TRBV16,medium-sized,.,CASSQEVRSDSPLHF,TGTGCCAGCAGCCAAGAGGTGCGGTCCGATTCACCCCTCCACTTT
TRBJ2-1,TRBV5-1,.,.,CASSKGGNEQFF,TGCGCCAGCAGCAAAGGGGGGAATGAGCAGTTCTTC
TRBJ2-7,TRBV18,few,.,CASSLANHHEQYF,TGTGCCAGCTCACTGGCTAATCACCACGAGCAGTACTTC
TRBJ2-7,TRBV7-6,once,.,CASSLGTGTYEQYF,TGTGCCAGCAGCTTAGGAACAGGGACCTACGAGCAGTACTTC
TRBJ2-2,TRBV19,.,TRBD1,CASSQEDRYTGELFF,TGTGCCAGTAGCCAGGAGGACAGGTACACCGGGGAGCTGTTTTTT
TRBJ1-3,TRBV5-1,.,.,CASSLGSVSSGNTIYF,TGCGCCAGCAGCTTGGGAAGTGTGAGCTCTGGAAACACCATATATTTT
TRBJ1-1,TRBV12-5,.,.,CASGLDEQWENTEAFF,TGTGCTAGTGGTTTGGACGAACAGTGGGAGAACACTGAAGCTTTCTTT